The 23 T cell receptor beta chains reported below all come from one sample, sequenced in a study of T cells in tuberculosis (dated by TCRdb to 2017 to 2018). To prepare the library, the immunoSEQ multiplex PCR assay was applied. TCRdb retrieved this table from immuneACCESS and kept in-frame rearrangements only. Not all clones are present; in checked studies, unresolved V genes account for under half, and no reason is known for the remainder. For this sample the table gives about 5,500 clones, of which approximately 98% were detected only once. Around a tenth of the sample belongs to the ten largest clones. Sample time point, as interpreted from the label and publication: new active TB diagnosis, blood taken before or within 7 days of starting treatment. The sample here was PBMCs, taken at tuberculosis diagnosis. The receptors here all came from an adult with tuberculosis.

The chain couples TRBV2 to TRBJ1-5; D might be TRBD1 (6 bases). Trimming took 6 bases from V and 0 from J, leaving 12 bases between them. CDR1 is SNHLY, CDR2 FYNNEI, per germline. The CDR3 is made up of 15 amino acids. CDR3 sequence: CASSPGHSSNQPQHF. DNA of the CDR3: TGTGCCAGCAGCCCGGGACACTCTAGCAATCAGCCCCAGCATTTT.

This chain joins TRBV25-1 and TRBJ1-3; TRBD1 might be the D (6 bases). CDR1 and CDR2 from the germline V gene are MGHDK and SYGVNS. V was pared by 6 bases and J by 0 bases, with 6 bases between. CDR3 size: 13 residues. The CDR3: CASSRGSGNTIYF. For the CDR3, the DNA is TGTGCCAGCAGCAGGGGCTCTGGAAACACCATATATTTT.

This chain connects TRBV11-3 to TRBJ2-7, with 9 positions matching TRBD2. From germline, CDR1 is SGHNT and CDR2 YENEEA. V shed 2 bases and J 5 bases; nucleotides not matched to a gene: 10. The CDR3 is made up of 16 amino acids. The CDR3 loop reads CASSLSSREGTDEQYF. CDR3 nucleotides: TGTGCCAGCAGCTTATCCTCGCGGGAGGGTACGGACGAGCAGTACTTC.

The CDR3 DNA reads TGTGCCAGCAGTGCCGCGAAGACTAGCGGGAGGGCCTATGGGAATGAGCAGTTCTTC. This sequence encodes CASSAAKTSGRAYGNEQFF. The rearrangement links TRBV6-1 to TRBJ2-1, with 14 bases that match TRBD2. Germline V gives CDR1 MNHNS, CDR2 SASEGT. This CDR3 comprises 19 residues. The V segment lost 4 bases and the J segment 7 bases; nucleotides outside the gene matches: 15.

The chain joins TRBV5-1 to TRBJ2-2; 8 positions agree with TRBD1. The CDR3 loop spans 15 amino acids. The junction had 9 bases not matched to a gene; V was cut back by 4 bases and J by 7 bases. Germline V gene lookup returns CDR1 SGHRS and CDR2 YFSETQ. This chain's CDR3 is CASSHRTGRGGELFF. The CDR3 DNA is TGCGCCAGCAGCCACCGGACAGGGCGTGGCGGGGAGCTGTTTTTT.

This clone appeared a single time. This chain uses TRBV7-8 with TRBJ2-7; TRBD1 agrees at 9 bases. CDR1 and CDR2 from the germline V gene are SGHVS and FQNEAQ. Germline trimming cut 2 bases from V and 2 bases from J; bases unmatched to any gene: 4. There are 15 residues in the CDR3. The CDR3 DNA follows: TGTGCCAGCAGCTTAATGGGGACAGGGCCCTACGAGCAGTACTTC. Translating gives CASSLMGTGPYEQYF.

The CDR3 DNA is TGCGCCAGCAGTCGATGGAGGGACACTGAAGCTTTCTTT. Translating gives CASSRWRDTEAFF. The chain recombines TRBV23-1 with TRBJ1-1; D remains unclear. TRBV23-1 is given ORF status, its function remaining uncertain. CDR3 length: 13 amino acids. Trimming stripped 4 bases from V and 3 bases from J, with 9 bases between.

This chain connects TRBV29-1 to TRBJ2-3; 7 bases fit TRBD1. Trimming removed 4 bases from V and 6 bases from J; junction bases left unmatched: 4. The CDR3 loop spans 12 amino acids. CDR1 SQVTM and CDR2 ANQGSEA come from the germline V gene. CDR3 in amino acids: CSVGEQGDTQYF. In DNA form, the CDR3 reads TGCAGCGTTGGGGAACAGGGGGATACGCAGTATTTT.

The chain is built from TRBV28 and TRBJ2-7; 7 bases map to TRBD1. CDR1 and CDR2 (germline): MDHEN, SYDVKM. V shed 6 bases and J 7 bases; nucleotides not matched to a gene: 12. The CDR3 length is 14 residues. DNA of the CDR3: TGTGCCAGCAGGCCCGGGACAGATTACGTGGAGCAGTACTTC. It translates to CASRPGTDYVEQYF.

The chain uses TRBV5-4 and TRBJ1-1; no clear D gene. Trimming pared 6 bases from V and 2 bases from J, leaving 8 bases between. The CDR3 consists of 12 residues. Germline CDR1 is SGHNT and CDR2 is YYREEE (reference sequence). CDR3 DNA sequence: TGTGCCAGCACGCAGGATAACACTGAAGCTTTCTTT. Translating gives CASTQDNTEAFF.

This clone was seen only once. The genes are TRBV5-1 and TRBJ1-3, with D perhaps matching TRBD1 (5 bases). Germline V CDR1 and CDR2: SGHRS, YFSETQ. The CDR3 sequence is 13 residues long. V gave up 1 base and J gave up 8 bases, with 10 bases separating them. The CDR3 protein is CASSLWGGDTIYF. The CDR3 nucleotides are TGCGCCAGCAGCTTGTGGGGGGGAGACACCATATATTTT.

The rearrangement joins TRBV19 to TRBJ2-5; 7 nucleotides align to TRBD1. Germline CDR1 is LNHDA and CDR2 is SQIVND (reference sequence). The CDR3 consists of 14 residues. The V gene end was trimmed by 9 bases and the J gene end by 4 bases; junction bases not matched to a gene: 11. The CDR3 sequence is CASHTTGAGETQYF. The DNA of the CDR3 is TGTGCCAGCCACACTACAGGGGCCGGAGAGACCCAGTACTTC.

The rearrangement uses TRBV6-6 and TRBJ1-5; no firm D call. Per the germline V gene, CDR1 is MNHNY and CDR2 is SVGAGI (reference sequence). This CDR3 is 15 amino acids long. The V gene lost 2 bases and the J gene lost 1 base, with 9 bases spanning the gap. The CDR3 bases are TGTGCCAGCAGTTACGAGGAGGGAAGCAATCAGCCCCAGCATTTT. It is translated as CASSYEEGSNQPQHF.

This clone was found once. The chain recombines TRBV7-2 with TRBJ2-7; TRBD1 matches 7 bases. Trimming cost V 1 base and J 4 bases; bases outside gene matches: 1. The CDR3 is made up of 13 amino acids. CDR1 is SGHTA, CDR2 FQGNSA, per germline. The CDR3 protein is CASSLGGQYEQYF. Here the CDR3 DNA reads TGTGCCAGCAGCTTAGGGGGACAGTACGAGCAGTACTTC.

The CDR3 nucleotides are TGTGCCAGCACCAAAGCCGGGAGGGGGCACGAGACCCAGTACTTC. Its protein is CASTKAGRGHETQYF. The chain combines TRBV9 with TRBJ2-5; D is possibly TRBD2 (8 bases). V gave up 6 bases and J gave up 5 bases, with 20 bases separating them. The CDR3 consists of 15 residues. Germline V lookup: CDR1 SGDLS, CDR2 YYNGEE.

The chain has TRBV5-1 and TRBJ2-7; 9 nucleotides line up with TRBD2. The germline V gene has CDR1 SGHRS and CDR2 YFSETQ. V shed 0 bases, J shed 6 bases, and the junction held 4 bases outside the gene matches. The length of the CDR3 is 14 residues. The chain's CDR3 is CASSLGTSDTEQYF. The CDR3 DNA is TGCGCCAGCAGCTTGGGGACTAGCGACACCGAGCAGTACTTC.

The chain joins TRBV9 to TRBJ1-2, with D tentatively TRBD1 (6 bases). Germline CDR1 is SGDLS and CDR2 is YYNGEE. The CDR3 length is 14 residues. Trimming removed 4 bases from V and 8 bases from J, with 18 bases in between. The CDR3 here is CASSLRDTILGYTF. The DNA for the CDR3 is TGTGCCAGCAGCCTACGGGACACGATTTTAGGCTACACCTTC.

The chain joins TRBV6-6 to TRBJ2-6; maybe TRBD1 (5 bases). The CDR3 covers 16 residues. The V gene lost 0 bases and the J gene lost 0 bases, with 6 bases spanning the gap. Germline V gives CDR1 MNHNY, CDR2 SVGAGI (reference sequence). The CDR3: CASSYSQGSGANVLTF. The CDR3 nucleotides read TGTGCCAGCAGTTACTCGCAGGGCTCTGGGGCCAACGTCCTGACTTTC.

This chain uses TRBV5-1 with TRBJ2-5, with 7 bases matching TRBD2. In germline, CDR1 is SGHRS, CDR2 YFSETQ. Trimming removed 0 bases from V and 5 bases from J; junction bases left unmatched: 7. The CDR3 consists of 15 residues. CDR3 coding DNA: TGCGCCAGCAGCTTGGGATCGGGGGGAGTGGAGACCCAGTACTTC. This sequence encodes CASSLGSGGVETQYF. Drawing the rest from reference TRBV5-1 and TRBJ2-5, the complete variable domain is KAGVTQTPRYLIKTRGQQVTLSCSPISGHRSVSWYQQTPGQGLQFLFEYFSETQRNKGNFPGRFSGRQFSNSRSEMNVSTLELGDSALYLCASSLGSGGVETQYFGPGTRLLVL.

In this sample, this clone turned up once. This chain uses TRBV6-5 with TRBJ2-3, with TRBD1 matching over 7 bases. The CDR3 has 13 residues. Germline V gene lookup returns CDR1 MNHEY and CDR2 SVGAGI. J lost 5 bases, V lost 7 bases, and 6 bases had no gene match. CDR3 coding DNA: TGTGCCAGCACCAATCCAGGGGGAGATACGCAGTATTTT. Its translation: CASTNPGGDTQYF.

CDR3 coding DNA: TGTGCCAGCTCACCGCGGGAGAAATTTTACGAGCAGTACTTC. It yields the protein CASSPREKFYEQYF. This chain links TRBV18 with TRBJ2-7, with 7 bases fitting TRBD2. Trimming took 3 bases from V and 4 from J; bases not matched to a gene: 6. The CDR3 loop spans 14 amino acids. From germline, CDR1 is KGHSH and CDR2 LQKENI.

This rearrangement joins TRBV19 to TRBJ1-3, with D uncertain. The CDR3 has 14 amino acids. With 3 bases removed from V and 0 bases from J, the gap between germline ends came to 6 bases. Germline CDR1 and CDR2: LNHDA and SQIVND (reference sequence). As DNA, the CDR3 is TGTGCCAGTAGTATGCGAGCCTCTGGAAACACCATATATTTT. Translation: CASSMRASGNTIYF.

As for this clone: Other nucleotide sequences in the sample specify the same CDR3. The chain joins TRBV2 to TRBJ2-7; D perhaps matches TRBD2 (6 bases). Deletions cut 3 bases from V and 3 bases from J, with 12 bases between. CDR1 and CDR2 (germline): SNHLY, FYNNEI. CDR3 length: 14 residues. The CDR3 sequence: CASSDGRGRYEQYF. The CDR3 DNA follows: TGTGCCAGCAGTGACGGGCGGGGACGCTACGAGCAGTACTTC.